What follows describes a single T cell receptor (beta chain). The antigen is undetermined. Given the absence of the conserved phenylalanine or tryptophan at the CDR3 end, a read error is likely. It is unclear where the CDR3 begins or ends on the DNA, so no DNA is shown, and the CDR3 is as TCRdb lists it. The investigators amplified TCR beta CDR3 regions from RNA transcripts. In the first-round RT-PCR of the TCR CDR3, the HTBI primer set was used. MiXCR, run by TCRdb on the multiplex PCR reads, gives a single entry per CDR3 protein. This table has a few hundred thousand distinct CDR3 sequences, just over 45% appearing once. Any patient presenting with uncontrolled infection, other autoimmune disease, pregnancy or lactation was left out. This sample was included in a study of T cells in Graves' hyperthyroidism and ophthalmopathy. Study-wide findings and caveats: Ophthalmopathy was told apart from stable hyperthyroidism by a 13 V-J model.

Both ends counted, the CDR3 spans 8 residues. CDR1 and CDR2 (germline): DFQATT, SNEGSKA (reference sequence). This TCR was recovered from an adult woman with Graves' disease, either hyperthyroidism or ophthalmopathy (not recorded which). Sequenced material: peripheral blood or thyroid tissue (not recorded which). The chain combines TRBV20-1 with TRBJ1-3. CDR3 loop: CSARALGP.